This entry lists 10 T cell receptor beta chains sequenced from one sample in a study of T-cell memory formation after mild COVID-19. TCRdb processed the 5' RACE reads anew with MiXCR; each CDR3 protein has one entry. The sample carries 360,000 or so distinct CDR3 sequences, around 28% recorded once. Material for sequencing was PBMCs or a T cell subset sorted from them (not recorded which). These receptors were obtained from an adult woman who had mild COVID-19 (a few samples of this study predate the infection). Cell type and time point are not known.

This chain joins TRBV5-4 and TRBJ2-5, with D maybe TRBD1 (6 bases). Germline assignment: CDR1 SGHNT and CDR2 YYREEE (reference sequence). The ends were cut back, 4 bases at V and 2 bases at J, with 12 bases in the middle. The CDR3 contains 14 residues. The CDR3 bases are TGTGCCAGCAGCAGAGGACAGTCTCAAGAGACCCAGTACTTC. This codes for CASSRGQSQETQYF.

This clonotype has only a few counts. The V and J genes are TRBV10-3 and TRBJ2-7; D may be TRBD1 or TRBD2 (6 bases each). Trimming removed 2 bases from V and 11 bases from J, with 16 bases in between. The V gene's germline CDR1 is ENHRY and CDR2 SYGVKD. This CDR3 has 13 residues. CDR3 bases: TGTGCCATCAGTGAGCAGGTCCCGGGGGCGGAGTACTTC. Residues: CAISEQVPGAEYF.

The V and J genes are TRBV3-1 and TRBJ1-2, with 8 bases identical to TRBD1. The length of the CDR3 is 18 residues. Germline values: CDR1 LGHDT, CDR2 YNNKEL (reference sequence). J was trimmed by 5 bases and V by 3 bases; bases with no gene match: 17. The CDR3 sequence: CASSHHVGQGTRTYGYTF. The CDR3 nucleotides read TGTGCCAGCAGCCACCACGTAGGACAGGGAACCAGAACTTATGGCTACACCTTC. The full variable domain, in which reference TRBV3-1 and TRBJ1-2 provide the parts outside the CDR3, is DTAVSQTPKYLVTQMGNDKSIKCEQNLGHDTMYWYKQDSKKFLKIMFSYNNKELIINETVPNRFSPKSPDKAHLNLHINSLELGDSAVYFCASSHHVGQGTRTYGYTFGSGTRLTVV.

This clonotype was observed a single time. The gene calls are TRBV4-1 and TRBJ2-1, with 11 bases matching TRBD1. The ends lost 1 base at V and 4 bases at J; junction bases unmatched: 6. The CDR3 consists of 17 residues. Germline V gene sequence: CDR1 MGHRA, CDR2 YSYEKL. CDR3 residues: CASSQAGTGGVYNEQFF. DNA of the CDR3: TGCGCCAGCAGCCAAGCCGGGACAGGGGGGGTTTACAATGAGCAGTTCTTC.

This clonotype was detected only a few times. In nucleotides, the CDR3 is TGTGCCAGCAGCCAGGAACTCCCCACAGATACGCAGTATTTT. As protein: CASSQELPTDTQYF. The chain uses TRBV4-2 and TRBJ2-3; D is ambiguous. Germline lookup yields CDR1 LGHNA and CDR2 YNFKEQ. Trimming stripped 3 bases from V and 2 bases from J, with 9 bases between. The CDR3 is 14 amino acids.

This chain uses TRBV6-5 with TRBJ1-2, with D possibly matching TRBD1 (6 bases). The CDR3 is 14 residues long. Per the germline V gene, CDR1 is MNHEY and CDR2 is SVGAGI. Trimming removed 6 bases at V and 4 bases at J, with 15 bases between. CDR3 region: CASRFRGQRYGYTF. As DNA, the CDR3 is TGTGCCAGCAGATTTCGTGGACAGCGCTATGGCTACACCTTC.

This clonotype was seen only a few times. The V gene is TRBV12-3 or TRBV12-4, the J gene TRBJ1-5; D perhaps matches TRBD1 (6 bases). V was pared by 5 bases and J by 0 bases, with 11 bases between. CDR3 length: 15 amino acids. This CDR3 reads CASSPTGISNQPQHF. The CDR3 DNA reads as TGTGCCAGCAGTCCTACAGGGATTAGCAATCAGCCCCAGCATTTT.

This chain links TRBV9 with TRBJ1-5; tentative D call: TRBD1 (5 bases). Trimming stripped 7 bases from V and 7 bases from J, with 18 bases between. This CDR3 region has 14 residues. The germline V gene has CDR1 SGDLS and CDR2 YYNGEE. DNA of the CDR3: TGTGCCAGCCCCTGCGGGGGTCAAGGGCAGCCCCAGCATTTT. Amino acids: CASPCGGQGQPQHF.

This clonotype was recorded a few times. CDR3 sequence: CASSPPETGRKEYF. The CDR3 DNA is TGTGCCAGCAGTCCACCAGAGACAGGGAGGAAAGAGTACTTC. The V gene is TRBV12-3 or TRBV12-4, the J gene TRBJ2-7, with D perhaps TRBD1 (7 bases). There are 14 residues in the CDR3. V was shortened by 5 bases and J by 11 bases, with 22 bases between the two germline ends.

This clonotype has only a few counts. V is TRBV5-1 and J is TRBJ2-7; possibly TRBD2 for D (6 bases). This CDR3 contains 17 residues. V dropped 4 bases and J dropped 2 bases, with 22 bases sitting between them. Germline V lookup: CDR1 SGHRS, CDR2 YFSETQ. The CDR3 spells CASSTFRPGDEAYEQYF. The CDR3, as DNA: TGCGCCAGCAGCACCTTCCGCCCGGGGGACGAGGCCTACGAGCAGTACTTC.